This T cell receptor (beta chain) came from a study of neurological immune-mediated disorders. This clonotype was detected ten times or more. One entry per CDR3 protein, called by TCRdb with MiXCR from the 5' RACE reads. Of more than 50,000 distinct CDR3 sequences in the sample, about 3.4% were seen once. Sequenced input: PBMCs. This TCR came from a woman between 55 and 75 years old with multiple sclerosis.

The CDR3 nucleotides read TGTGCCATCAGCACCGGACAGGGTGGAGATCAGCCCCAGCATTTT. This encodes CAISTGQGGDQPQHF. The V gene is TRBV10-3, the J gene TRBJ1-5, with 8 bases that match TRBD1. This CDR3 region has 15 residues. Unmatched junction bases numbered 9, after V lost 6 bases and J lost 5 bases. CDR1 and CDR2 (germline): ENHRY, SYGVKD.